This T cell receptor (beta chain) was profiled in a study of T-cell reconstitution after alpha-beta-depleted transplantation in children. At least ten counts were recorded for this clonotype. Using unique molecular identifiers, the investigators prepared the TCRbeta library. MiXCR, applied by TCRdb to the PCR reads, yields one record per CDR3 protein. This table holds 190,000 or so distinct CDR3 sequences, 6.5% to 7.5% found once. The CDR3 is made up of 12 amino acids. Germline V gene lookup returns CDR1 ENHRY and CDR2 SYGVKD. V dropped 6 bases and J dropped 6 bases, with 11 bases sitting between them.

The specimen comprised PBMCs from the stem cell graft donor, sampled from the stem cell graft. The sequence derives from a human donor who donated a stem cell graft to a child with Wiskott-Aldrich syndrome. The chain recombines TRBV10-3 with TRBJ1-2; D might be TRBD1 (5 bases). CDR3 nucleotides: TGTGCCATCAGCAGGGAATCGGATGGCTACACCTTC. It yields the protein CAISRESDGYTF.